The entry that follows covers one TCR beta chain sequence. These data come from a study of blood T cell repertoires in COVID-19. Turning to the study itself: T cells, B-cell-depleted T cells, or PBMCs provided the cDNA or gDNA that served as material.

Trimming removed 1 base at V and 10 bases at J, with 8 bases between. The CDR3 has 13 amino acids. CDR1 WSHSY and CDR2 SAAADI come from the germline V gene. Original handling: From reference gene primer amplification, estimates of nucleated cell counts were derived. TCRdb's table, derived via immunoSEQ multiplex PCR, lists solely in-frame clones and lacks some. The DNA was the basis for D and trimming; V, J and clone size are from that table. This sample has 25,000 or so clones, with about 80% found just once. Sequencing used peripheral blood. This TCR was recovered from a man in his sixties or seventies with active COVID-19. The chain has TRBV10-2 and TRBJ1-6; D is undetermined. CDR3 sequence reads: CASSEFPRSPLHF. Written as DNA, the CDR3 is TGCGCCAGCAGTGAGTTCCCGAGGTCACCCCTCCACTTT.